Listed below are T cell receptor beta chains from one sample, sequenced in a study of T cells after yellow fever vaccination. TCRdb processed the 5' RACE reads anew with MiXCR; each CDR3 protein has one entry. The sample holds about 630,000 distinct CDR3 sequences, 12% seen once. The sequencing used PBMCs, collected on the day of the yellow fever booster vaccination. These receptors were collected from a man in his thirties or forties who received the YFV17D yellow fever vaccine. CDR3s include the opening cysteine and the closing phenylalanine or tryptophan. The D gene is left open where the match is weak. Only some rows state a clone size, as once, few, many or a class for expanded clones.

d_gene,v_gene,abundance,j_gene,CDR3nt,CDR3aa
.,TRBV19,.,TRBJ1-5,TGTGCCAGTAGTACTCGCCAGGGTCCCCCAGGCGCTCAGCCCCAGCATTTT,CASSTRQGPPGAQPQHF
TRBD2,TRBV29-1,.,TRBJ2-1,TGCAGCGTTGAAGGAAGTCTAGCGGCCTACAATGAGCAGTTCTTC,CSVEGSLAAYNEQFF
.,TRBV7-9,.,TRBJ1-4,TGTGCCAGCAGCTTAGTGCAGGGACCCGAAAAACTGTTTTTT,CASSLVQGPEKLFF
.,TRBV18,.,TRBJ2-5,TGTGCCAGCTCCCGGTCCCCGGAGGGTAACGGAGAGACCCAGTACTTC,CASSRSPEGNGETQYF
.,TRBV28,few,TRBJ1-5,TGTGCCAGCAGTCCGGGGGGGGTAAAGGGTCCGCCCCAGCATTTT,CASSPGGVKGPPQHF
.,TRBV24-1,.,TRBJ2-7,TGTGCCACCAGTGAAGCCACAGGCGAGCAGTACTTC,CATSEATGEQYF
.,TRBV29-1,.,TRBJ2-7,TGCAGCGACAGGGACCTGGATGGCTACTACGAGCAGTACTTC,CSDRDLDGYYEQYF
.,TRBV7-2,few,TRBJ2-7,TGTGCCAGCAGCCCGCATGTACAGACCACCTACGAGCAGTACTTC,CASSPHVQTTYEQYF
.,TRBV30,.,TRBJ2-7,TGTGCCTGGAAGGGATCCACCCCCTACGAGCAGTACTTC,CAWKGSTPYEQYF
.,TRBV20-1,few,TRBJ1-2,TGCAGTGCTAGGGGGGACGGGCAGGGAGGGAACTATGGCTACACCTTC,CSARGDGQGGNYGYTF
TRBD1,TRBV20-1,few,TRBJ2-5,TGCAGTGCTAGAGACCGGGGACAGGGGGTCCAAGAGACCCAGTACTTC,CSARDRGQGVQETQYF
TRBD2,TRBV20-1,few,TRBJ2-3,TGCAGTGCCAAGACTAGCGGGAGATCGGATACGCAGTATTTT,CSAKTSGRSDTQYF
TRBD2,TRBV5-1,few,TRBJ2-1,TGCGCCAGCAGCGGGACTTTTAGCGGGAGTTCCTACAATGAGCAGTTCTTC,CASSGTFSGSSYNEQFF
TRBD2,TRBV7-9,.,TRBJ2-3,TGTGCCAGCAGCCCCGAGCTAGCGGGATGGGGAGATACGCAGTATTTT,CASSPELAGWGDTQYF
.,TRBV23-1,few,TRBJ2-2,TGCGCCAGCAGTCAATCCCGACACACCGGGGAGCTGTTTTTT,CASSQSRHTGELFF
TRBD2,TRBV20-1,.,TRBJ2-5,TGCAGTGCTGAAACTAGCGTACAAGGGACCCAGTACTTC,CSAETSVQGTQYF
.,TRBV3-1,few,TRBJ1-5,TGTGCCAGCAGCCAAAACGGTCAGCCCCAGCATTTT,CASSQNGQPQHF
.,TRBV20-1,.,TRBJ2-2,TGCAGTGCTACGACCGAGAACACCGGGGAGCTGTTTTTT,CSATTENTGELFF
TRBD2,TRBV10-3,.,TRBJ2-2,TGTGCCATCAAGTCGGGAGGGAGGGCCGGGGAGCTGTTTTTT,CAIKSGGRAGELFF
.,TRBV28,.,TRBJ2-1,TGTGCCAGCAGTTTCCCCTTGCGGGAGCAGTTCTTC,CASSFPLREQFF
.,TRBV6-1,many,TRBJ2-2,TGTGCCAGCAGTCTTAGCGCGAACACCGGGGAGCTGTTTTTT,CASSLSANTGELFF
.,TRBV5-1,.,TRBJ2-2,TGCGCCAGCAGCTTTCAGGGGTCAGGGAACACCGGGGAGCTGTTTTTT,CASSFQGSGNTGELFF
TRBD1,TRBV18,.,TRBJ2-7,TGTGCCAGCTCAGCAGGGACAGGGGCTTCCTACGAGCAGTACTTC,CASSAGTGASYEQYF
.,TRBV7-2,.,TRBJ2-7,TGTGCCAGCAGCTTCGGAATTGGGACCTCCTACGAGCAGTACTTC,CASSFGIGTSYEQYF
TRBD2,TRBV6-1,.,TRBJ2-1,TGTGCCAGCAGAACTAGCGGGAGGAGTCACAATGAGCAGTTCTTC,CASRTSGRSHNEQFF
.,TRBV9,.,TRBJ2-1,TGTGCCAGCAGCGTGGGGACCAAAACAGATGAGCAGTTCTTC,CASSVGTKTDEQFF
TRBD2,TRBV12-3/TRBV12-4,.,TRBJ2-1,TGTGCCAGCACCAGGCGCCAGGACGCGGGAGGCGAGCAGTTCTTC,CASTRRQDAGGEQFF
.,TRBV15,.,TRBJ2-7,TGTGCCACCAGCAGTTGGAAAGGGTCGGCCTACGAGCAGTACTTC,CATSSWKGSAYEQYF
.,TRBV7-9,.,TRBJ1-4,TGTGCCAGCAGCCCCCAAGGGAGCGAAAATGAAAAACTGTTTTTT,CASSPQGSENEKLFF
.,TRBV11-2,few,TRBJ2-1,TGTGCCAGCAGCTTCGGGTATGGCTCCATGAATGAGCAGTTCTTC,CASSFGYGSMNEQFF
.,TRBV5-4,few,TRBJ2-2,TGTGCCAGCAGCTCCGACGTAGTCGGGGAGCTGTTTTTT,CASSSDVVGELFF
.,TRBV7-2,few,TRBJ1-6,TGTGCCAGCAGCCACGGGAGGGGAGCGAATTCACCCCTCCACTTT,CASSHGRGANSPLHF
.,TRBV12-3/TRBV12-4,few,TRBJ2-3,TGTGCCAGCAGTCTTTTCGCCGGGAATTCGGCAGATACGCAGTATTTT,CASSLFAGNSADTQYF
.,TRBV7-2,.,TRBJ2-3,TGTGCCAGCAGTCGCGGACATACCACAGATACGCAGTATTTT,CASSRGHTTDTQYF
TRBD1,TRBV5-1,many,TRBJ2-7,TGCGCCAGCAGCTCCGGACAGGTCTACGAGCAGTACTTC,CASSSGQVYEQYF
.,TRBV27,.,TRBJ1-1,TGTGCCAGCAGTCCAGGGGTACTCACTGAAGCTTTCTTT,CASSPGVLTEAFF
TRBD2,TRBV7-2,.,TRBJ2-1,TGTGCCAGCAGCTTATCGAGGGCCGTCGCCACCGTAGCGGGAGTATCCTACAATGAGCAGTTCTTC,CASSLSRAVATVAGVSYNEQFF
.,TRBV5-1,few,TRBJ2-3,TGCGCCAGCAGCTTGGCCAGTAGAAGGTTAGCAGATACGCAGTATTTT,CASSLASRRLADTQYF
TRBD2,TRBV5-6,.,TRBJ2-1,TGTGCCAGCATAGCGGGAGGTTTCTCCTACAATGAGCAGTTCTTC,CASIAGGFSYNEQFF
.,TRBV20-1,.,TRBJ2-5,TGCAGTGCTAAAACCGTACGCGACAGCGCACAAGAGACCCAGTACTTC,CSAKTVRDSAQETQYF
.,TRBV12-3/TRBV12-4,.,TRBJ2-3,TGTGCCAGCAGTTTATGGCCAGATACGCAGTATTTT,CASSLWPDTQYF
.,TRBV3-1,few,TRBJ2-5,TGTGCCAGCAGCCAAGCCGGACGCTACCAAGAGACCCAGTACTTC,CASSQAGRYQETQYF
TRBD1,TRBV15,.,TRBJ2-7,TGTGCCACCAGCACAGGACAGGGAAGGACCTACGAGCAGTACTTC,CATSTGQGRTYEQYF
TRBD2,TRBV6-2/TRBV6-3,.,TRBJ2-3,TGTGCCACCCAGCGGGAGTGGGACCTCACAGATACGCAGTATTTT,CATQREWDLTDTQYF
.,TRBV19,many,TRBJ1-5,TGTGCCAGTAGCCCCGGCAGAAATCAGCCCCAGCATTTT,CASSPGRNQPQHF
TRBD2,TRBV19,few,TRBJ2-1,TGTGCCAGTAGTATCGGGAGGGCGAATGAGCAGTTCTTC,CASSIGRANEQFF
.,TRBV29-1,.,TRBJ2-1,TGCACCCTCGGAGGCTCCTACAATGAGCTGTTCTTC,CTLGGSYNELFF
.,TRBV7-3,few,TRBJ1-2,TGTGCCAGCAGCTTAAGGTCGGACGGATCCAGTGGCTACACCTTC,CASSLRSDGSSGYTF
.,TRBV6-2/TRBV6-3,.,TRBJ2-5,TGTGCCAGCAGTTACGGGGACCCACGGAGAGAGACCCAGTACTTC,CASSYGDPRRETQYF
.,TRBV24-1,few,TRBJ2-3,TGTGCCACCGCGGCGGGCGGCACAGATACGCAGTATTTT,CATAAGGTDTQYF
.,TRBV28,few,TRBJ2-5,TGTGCCAGCACAAAACAAGAGACCCAGTACTTC,CASTKQETQYF
.,TRBV20-1,few,TRBJ1-2,TGCAGTGCGGCCGAGAGACAGCAGGGCTACACCTTC,CSAAERQQGYTF
TRBD2,TRBV6-1,few,TRBJ2-7,TGTGCCAGCAGTCCAGCGGGAGGGCACTACCACGAGCAGTACTTC,CASSPAGGHYHEQYF
.,TRBV28,few,TRBJ1-2,TGTGCCAGCAGTTTGTACAGTCTCTATGGCTACACCTTC,CASSLYSLYGYTF